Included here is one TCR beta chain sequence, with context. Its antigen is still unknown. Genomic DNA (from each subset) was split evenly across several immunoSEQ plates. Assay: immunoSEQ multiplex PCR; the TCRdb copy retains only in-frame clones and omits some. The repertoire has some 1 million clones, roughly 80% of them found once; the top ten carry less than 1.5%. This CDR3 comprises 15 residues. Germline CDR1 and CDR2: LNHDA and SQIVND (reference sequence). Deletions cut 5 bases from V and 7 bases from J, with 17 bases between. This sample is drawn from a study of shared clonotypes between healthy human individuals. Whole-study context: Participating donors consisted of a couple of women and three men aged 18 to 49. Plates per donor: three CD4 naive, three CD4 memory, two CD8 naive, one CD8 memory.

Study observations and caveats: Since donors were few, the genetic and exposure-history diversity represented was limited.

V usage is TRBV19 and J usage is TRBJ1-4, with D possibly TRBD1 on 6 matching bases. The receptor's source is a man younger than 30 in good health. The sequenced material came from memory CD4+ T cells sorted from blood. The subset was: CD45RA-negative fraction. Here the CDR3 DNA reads TGTGCCAGTAGTTCCTCAGGGGCAAGCGGTGAAAAACTGTTTTTT. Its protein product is CASSSSGASGEKLFF.